Shown below are 3 T cell receptor beta chains from a single sample sequenced in a study of early T cells in non-severe SARS-CoV-2 infection. TCRdb redid the calling of the 5' RACE reads with MiXCR, one entry per CDR3 protein. Of around 99,000 distinct CDR3 sequences in the sample, around a sixth were seen once. The input for sequencing was whole blood, taken at baseline. These receptor sequences come from an adult who was a healthcare worker with PCR-confirmed SARS-CoV-2 infection or an uninfected control (not recorded which).

This clonotype showed up just a few times. The gene calls are TRBV13 and TRBJ2-1; 9 bases align to TRBD2. Germline V CDR1 and CDR2: PRHDT, FYEKMQ (reference sequence). This CDR3 region has 17 residues. V lost 5 bases and J lost 0; bases outside the gene matches: 8. The DNA for the CDR3 is TGTGCCAGCAGCCCGGGACTAGCCGACAGCTCCTACAATGAGCAGTTCTTC. This sequence encodes CASSPGLADSSYNEQFF.

This clonotype was observed at least ten times. This rearrangement joins TRBV12-3 or TRBV12-4 to TRBJ2-3; a weak D match, TRBD2 (6 bases). V lost 3 bases to trimming and J lost 4 bases, with 11 bases between them. This CDR3 contains 14 residues. CDR3 loop: CASSFGTGPDTQYF. CDR3 nucleotides: TGTGCCAGCAGTTTCGGGACTGGGCCAGATACGCAGTATTTT.

The chain has TRBV9 and TRBJ2-1, with 7 bases matching TRBD1. With 4 bases clipped from V and 4 bases from J, the junction kept 5 bases outside the gene matches. The CDR3 covers 14 residues. Germline V gene data show CDR1 as SGDLS and CDR2 as YYNGEE. The CDR3 DNA reads TGTGCCAGCAGCCGGGACAGAGGTTACAATGAGCAGTTCTTC. Translation: CASSRDRGYNEQFF.